Each of the 2 T cell receptor beta chains below was sequenced from the same sample in a study of blood T cell repertoires in COVID-19 (dated by TCRdb to about 2020). Library preparation employed the immunoSEQ multiplex PCR assay. Not all clones reach the TCRdb copy of this immuneACCESS table, which keeps in-frame sequences only. Checked studies attribute under half of the gap to unresolved V genes and leave the rest unexplained. The sample table shows a few hundred thousand clones, and roughly 88% are seen once. The ten largest clones represent around 1.6% of the sample. Sequencing was carried out using peripheral blood. The receptor source for this set is a woman under 40 with COVID-19, enrolled during active disease.

The rearrangement joins TRBV5-4 to TRBJ2-2, with 8 bases lining up with TRBD1. Germline V gene lookup returns CDR1 SGHNT and CDR2 YYREEE (reference sequence). J was trimmed by 5 bases and V by 2 bases; bases with no gene match: 8. This CDR3 region has 16 residues. The CDR3 sequence: CASSFLSTGGTGELFF. The CDR3 DNA is TGTGCCAGCAGCTTTTTGTCTACAGGGGGGACCGGGGAGCTGTTTTTT.

The chain recombines TRBV7-2 with TRBJ2-3; 8 bases are shared with TRBD2. The V gene's germline CDR1 is SGHTA and CDR2 FQGNSA. The CDR3 has 16 amino acids. V was clipped by 1 base and J by 5 bases; unmatched bases: 8. The CDR3 is CASSLGRGATGDTQYF. As DNA, the CDR3 is TGTGCCAGCAGCTTAGGGCGGGGGGCCACAGGAGATACGCAGTATTTT.